Detailed here is one T cell receptor beta chain. Its antigen is undetermined. Some clones are missing from TCRdb's copy, which holds only in-frame ones; the method was immunoSEQ multiplex PCR. Here the sample spans some 23,000 clones, roughly 70% being singletons. The data are from a study of cytotoxic CD8 clonotypes in ibrutinib-treated CLL. Overall study: Included were 10 to 12 relapsed/refractory and about 15 treatment-naive patients, of whom roughly 17 were IGHV unmutated. Partial responders around 24, complete 2; approximately 12 progressed and around 15 stayed in remission by median 68 months. Treatment had run for a median about 12 months, range 6 to 36, when response samples were taken. Study-wide points: Clonality increased at ibrutinib response and stayed stable in sustained remission. At progression, however, it fell back toward baseline.

The length of the CDR3 is 13 residues. The germline CDR1 and CDR2 sequences are MDHEN and SYDVKM. V was trimmed by 5 bases and J by 5 bases, leaving 13 bases between them. The source is a human donor with chronic lymphocytic leukemia. This chain joins TRBV28 and TRBJ2-7, with D possibly called TRBD1 or TRBD2 (5 bases each). The sequencing used PBMCs, collected after 12 months of ibrutinib treatment. As DNA, the CDR3 is TGTGCCAGCAGTGGGCAGGGAGTAGACGAGCAGTACTTC. It specifies CASSGQGVDEQYF.